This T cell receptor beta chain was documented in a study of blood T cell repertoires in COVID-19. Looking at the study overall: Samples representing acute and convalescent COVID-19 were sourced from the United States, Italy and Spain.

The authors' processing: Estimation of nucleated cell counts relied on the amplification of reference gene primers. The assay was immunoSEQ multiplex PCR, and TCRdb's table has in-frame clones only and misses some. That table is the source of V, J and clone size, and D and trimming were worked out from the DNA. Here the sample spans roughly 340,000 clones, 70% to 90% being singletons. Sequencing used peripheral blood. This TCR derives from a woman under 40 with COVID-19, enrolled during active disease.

CDR3 protein: CASSPPAGLSGEAFF. CDR3 sequence (DNA): TGTGCCAGCAGTCCACCGGCTGGACTGTCGGGGGAAGCTTTCTTT. V is TRBV6-2 or TRBV6-3 and J is TRBJ1-1; no clear D gene. Germline V gene data show CDR1 as MNHEY and CDR2 as SVGEGT. Trimming removed 5 bases at V and 8 bases at J, with 21 bases between. This CDR3 is 15 amino acids long.